This T cell receptor beta chain was profiled in a study of shared clonotypes between healthy human individuals. The CDR3 runs 11 residues. Germline CDR1 reads MDHEN; CDR2 reads SYDVKM. V lost 5 bases and J 5 bases, leaving 4 bases between the germline ends. The naive CD8 fraction comprised CD45RO-negative cells positively selected for CCR7 and excluded terminally differentiated effector memory CD45RA+ cells. This clone came up a few times. The antigen remains unidentified. Different DNA sequences within this sample yield the same CDR3. Sequenced by immunoSEQ multiplex PCR; TCRdb stores in-frame clones only, minus some. This sample has about 2.1 million clones, with around 95% found just once. Whole-study results and caveats: Generally, estimated richness proved larger in naive subsets than it did in memory subsets.

This chain links TRBV28 with TRBJ1-5; no clear D. Source material: naive CD8+ T cells from PBMCs. This clonotype was obtained from a man aged 18-30 years in good health. Some clones in this sample may be carry-over from other donors' samples. This CDR3 reads CASSRDQPQHF. The CDR3 DNA is TGTGCCAGCAGTCGAGATCAGCCCCAGCATTTT.